The 27 T cell receptor beta chains presented below share a single source sample, sequenced in a study of CD8 T cells in ankylosing spondylitis. Study-level results: One TCR beta motif, made up of under ten highly homologous variants, appeared characteristic of ankylosing spondylitis blood.

TCRdb fed the 5' RACE reads into MiXCR, producing one record per CDR3 protein. The data hold roughly 350,000 distinct CDR3 sequences, with 7% to 9% observed a single time. Their recognized antigens are unknown. Sequenced input: blood, either unsorted or a sorted T cell fraction (not recorded which). Receptors were obtained from a male donor with ankylosing spondylitis.

This clonotype was counted ten times or more. This rearrangement joins TRBV7-6 to TRBJ2-7; TRBD2 might be the D (5 bases). Germline V gives CDR1 SGHVS, CDR2 FNYEAQ. The CDR3 covers 14 residues. V was pared by 1 base and J by 5 bases, with 12 bases between. CDR3 DNA: TGTGCCAGCAGCTTAGGAAGAGAAGCGGACGAGCAGTACTTC. Translation gives CASSLGREADEQYF.

This clonotype was counted a few times. The chain recombines TRBV6-5 with TRBJ2-1; D is undetermined. V shed 5 bases and J shed 9 bases, with 8 bases lying between them. Germline V gene data show CDR1 as MNHEY and CDR2 as SVGAGI. The CDR3 loop spans 11 amino acids. This chain's CDR3 is CASSTRSEQFF. Here the CDR3 DNA reads TGTGCCAGCAGTACAAGAAGTGAGCAGTTCTTC.

This clonotype was seen only a few times. The genes are TRBV9 and TRBJ2-5; 11 bases agree with TRBD2. This CDR3 has 18 residues. V was clipped by 2 bases and J by 3 bases; unmatched bases: 12. In germline, CDR1 is SGDLS, CDR2 YYNGEE. The CDR3 sequence is CASSVMGSTSGEKETQYF. In DNA form, the CDR3 reads TGTGCCAGCAGCGTGATGGGGTCGACTAGCGGGGAGAAAGAGACCCAGTACTTC.

This clonotype was detected many times. The junction departs from germline at one end; a sequencing error may be responsible. This rearrangement joins TRBV7-7 to TRBJ1-1; D gene unclear. The CDR3 has 13 residues. CDR1 and CDR2 from the germline V gene are SSHAT and FNYEAQ (reference sequence). CDR3 region: CASSFEPNTEAFF. CDR3 DNA sequence: TGTGCTAGCAGCTTTGAACCAAACACTGAAGCTTTCTTT.

The V gene is TRBV18, the J gene TRBJ2-5; TRBD2 matches 12 bases. This CDR3 is built from 16 residues. Germline CDR1 is KGHSH and CDR2 is LQKENI. Trimming removed 0 bases from V and 5 bases from J; junction bases left unmatched: 4. The CDR3 region has the DNA TGTGCCAGCTCACCACCACTAGCGGGAGGTTATGAGACCCAGTACTTC. It is translated as CASSPPLAGGYETQYF.

This clonotype was detected ten times or more. The V and J genes are TRBV5-1 and TRBJ2-5; 7 nucleotides align to TRBD2. CDR3 size: 14 residues. V shed 5 bases, J shed 1 base, and the junction held 5 bases outside the gene matches. CDR1 and CDR2 (germline): SGHRS, YFSETQ. CDR3 bases: TGCGCCAGCAGGGCCGGGACTATCCAAGAGACCCAGTACTTC. It is translated as CASRAGTIQETQYF.

V usage is TRBV28 and J usage is TRBJ2-7; tentatively, D is TRBD1 (6 bases). Trimming shortened V by 6 bases and J by 2 bases, and 23 bases separated the two germline ends. The CDR3 loop spans 17 amino acids. Germline lookup yields CDR1 MDHEN and CDR2 SYDVKM. The CDR3 here is CASSLSWDKVGTYEQYF. Here the CDR3 DNA reads TGTGCCAGCAGCCTTTCCTGGGACAAAGTCGGGACCTACGAGCAGTACTTC.

This clonotype was counted ten times or more. The chain couples TRBV7-2 to TRBJ2-5; 13 positions match TRBD2. The V and J ends lost 5 bases and 1 base, in that order; junction bases with no gene match: 7. This CDR3 has 17 residues. Germline lookup yields CDR1 SGHTA and CDR2 FQGNSA. CDR3 DNA sequence: TGTGCCAGCAGCCCTCAGGGACTAGCGGGATTCCAAGAGACCCAGTACTTC. This gives the protein CASSPQGLAGFQETQYF.

In this sample, this clonotype turned up many times. V gene TRBV28 combines with J gene TRBJ2-1; D is unresolved. The CDR3 runs 11 residues. V was trimmed by 8 bases and J by 5 bases, leaving 7 bases between them. Germline lookup yields CDR1 MDHEN and CDR2 SYDVKM. Written as DNA, the CDR3 is TGTGCCAGCCTCCTTCACAATGAGCAGTTCTTC. Its protein is CASLLHNEQFF.

The DNA of the CDR3 is TGTGCCAGCTCACCGATAGACAGGGCCCAGATGAACACTGAAGCTTTCTTT. Translation: CASSPIDRAQMNTEAFF. This chain uses TRBV18 with TRBJ1-1; 7 bases agree with TRBD1. V was pared by 3 bases and J by 0 bases, with 10 bases of the junction left unmatched. This CDR3 comprises 17 residues. Germline lookup yields CDR1 KGHSH and CDR2 LQKENI.

The table lists this clonotype with many counts. The chain links TRBV9 to TRBJ2-1; 9 bases are a match to TRBD2. V shed 1 base, J shed 7 bases, and the junction held 6 bases outside the gene matches. Germline CDR1 SGDLS, CDR2 YYNGEE. There are 15 residues in the CDR3. DNA of the CDR3: TGTGCCAGCAGCGTATCTAGCGGGATAGGAAATGAGCAGTTCTTC. Protein product: CASSVSSGIGNEQFF.

The chain has TRBV7-6 and TRBJ1-1; no firm D call. The length of the CDR3 is 14 residues. V shed 4 bases and J shed 3 bases, with 12 bases lying between them. The germline V gene has CDR1 SGHVS and CDR2 FNYEAQ. The CDR3 loop is CASSSPASYTEAFF. CDR3 bases: TGTGCCAGCAGCTCTCCGGCGAGTTACACTGAAGCTTTCTTT.

The rearrangement uses TRBV10-1 and TRBJ2-2; either TRBD1 or TRBD2 may fit D (6 bases each). V was cut by 0 bases and J by 5 bases, with 16 bases left in between. Germline V lookup: CDR1 WNHNN, CDR2 SYGVQD (reference sequence). The CDR3 has 17 amino acids. The CDR3 is CASSESRGAVRTGELFF. The CDR3 DNA reads as TGCGCCAGCAGTGAGTCGAGGGGGGCGGTGAGGACCGGGGAGCTGTTTTTT.

The chain recombines TRBV25-1 with TRBJ2-7; D possibly corresponds to TRBD2 (5 bases). V lost 4 bases and J 3 bases, leaving 16 bases between the germline ends. Germline V gives CDR1 MGHDK, CDR2 SYGVNS. The CDR3 length is 15 residues. CDR3 sequence (DNA): TGTGCCAGCAGTGTAAGCGGAAGGGCCTTCTACGAGCAGTACTTC. Translating gives CASSVSGRAFYEQYF.

This clonotype was observed many times. V usage is TRBV2 and J usage is TRBJ1-2; D is ambiguous. Germline CDR1 SNHLY, CDR2 FYNNEI. V was clipped by 4 bases and J by 5 bases, with 11 bases between them. The CDR3 spans 13 residues. The CDR3 nucleotides read TGTGCCAGCAGTGTCCCGCCGGGGTATGGCTACACCTTC. It is translated as CASSVPPGYGYTF. Complete variable domain (other parts from reference TRBV2 and TRBJ1-2): EPEVTQTPSHQVTQMGQEVILRCVPISNHLYFYWYRQILGQKVEFLVSFYNNEISEKSEIFDDQFSVERPDGSNFTLKIRSTKLEDSAMYFCASSVPPGYGYTFGSGTRLTVV.

The chain has TRBV29-1 and TRBJ1-2; D perhaps matches TRBD1 (5 bases). Per germline, CDR1 SQVTM and CDR2 ANQGSEA. The CDR3 spans 13 residues. Trimming pared 3 bases from V and 5 bases from J, leaving 13 bases between. In nucleotides, the CDR3 is TGCAGCGTTGACGCACGGGGGGATTATGGCTACACCTTC. It encodes CSVDARGDYGYTF.

The chain links TRBV7-9 to TRBJ2-1, with D perhaps TRBD2 (5 bases). CDR1 and CDR2 from the germline V gene are SEHNR and FQNEAQ (reference sequence). CDR3 length equals 16 residues. V lost 5 bases and J 7 bases, leaving 21 bases between the germline ends. CDR3 sequence: CASSVARRGLGNEQFF. CDR3 DNA: TGTGCCAGCAGCGTCGCTCGACGGGGTTTAGGGAATGAGCAGTTCTTC.

This clonotype has ten or more counts. J is TRBJ2-2 and V is TRBV7-2; maybe TRBD2 (6 bases). The CDR3 contains 15 residues. CDR1 and CDR2 from the germline V gene are SGHTA and FQGNSA. V was shortened by 1 base and J by 2 bases, with 8 bases between the two germline ends. CDR3 protein: CASSLVAENTGELFF. For the CDR3, the DNA is TGTGCCAGCAGCTTAGTAGCGGAAAACACCGGGGAGCTGTTTTTT.

Only a few counts were recorded for this clonotype. V usage is TRBV27 and J usage is TRBJ2-2, with D perhaps TRBD1 or TRBD2 (5 bases each). Trimming stripped 3 bases from V and 0 bases from J, with 11 bases between. The germline CDR1 and CDR2 sequences are MNHEY and SMNVEV (reference sequence). This CDR3 region has 16 residues. The CDR3 here is CASSFQGTANTGELFF. CDR3 sequence (DNA): TGTGCCAGCAGTTTTCAAGGGACCGCGAACACCGGGGAGCTGTTTTTT.

The chain joins TRBV25-1 to TRBJ2-3; D is perhaps TRBD2 (5 bases). This CDR3 is 11 amino acids long. Germline-derived CDR1 and CDR2 are MGHDK and SYGVNS. Between the trimmed V and J ends, which lost 8 bases and 7 bases, there was a span of 10 bases. CDR3 coding DNA: TGTGCCAGCGGGGAGCGGAATACGCAGTATTTT. Its translation is CASGERNTQYF. Based on the CDR3 plus reference TRBV25-1 and TRBJ2-3, the full variable domain is EADIYQTPRYLVIGTGKKITLECSQTMGHDKMYWYQQDPGMELHLIHYSYGVNSTEKGDLSSESTVSRIRTEHFPLTLESARPSHTSQYLCASGERNTQYFGPGTRLTVL.

This clonotype came up a few times. This chain uses TRBV5-1 with TRBJ2-7; TRBD2 agrees at 12 bases. The germline V gene has CDR1 SGHRS and CDR2 YFSETQ. V trimming: 6 bases; J trimming: 6 bases; junction bases outside the gene matches: 10. This CDR3 region has 15 residues. The CDR3: CASNLLAGGQSEQYF. CDR3 nucleotides: TGCGCCAGCAACTTACTAGCGGGAGGTCAATCCGAGCAGTACTTC.

This clonotype was detected ten times or more. The CDR3 region has the DNA TGTGCCAGCAGTTTACCTGGACAGGCTAATGAAAAACTGTTTTTT. Amino acids: CASSLPGQANEKLFF. J is TRBJ1-4 and V is TRBV28; TRBD1 aligns across 7 bases. This CDR3 spans 15 amino acids. CDR1 is MDHEN and CDR2 is SYDVKM in the germline V gene. The trim removed 2 bases at V and 3 bases at J, leaving 3 bases unmatched. Drawing the rest from reference TRBV28 and TRBJ1-4, the complete variable domain is DVKVTQSSRYLVKRTGEKVFLECVQDMDHENMFWYRQDPGLGLRLIYFSYDVKMKEKGDIPEGYSVSREKKERFSLILESASTNQTSMYLCASSLPGQANEKLFFGSGTQLSVL.

V is TRBV28 and J is TRBJ2-1; D is uncertain. Trimming took off 5 bases at V and 6 bases at J, with 11 bases between the two ends. Germline V CDR1 and CDR2: MDHEN, SYDVKM. The CDR3 consists of 13 residues. In DNA, the CDR3 is TGTGCCAGCAGTCCACCTGGTGGCAATGAGCAGTTCTTC. As protein: CASSPPGGNEQFF.

This clonotype has a count of ten or more. The J gene is TRBJ2-5, the V gene TRBV7-2; the match to TRBD2 covers 13 bases. Per germline, CDR1 SGHTA and CDR2 FQGNSA. With V trimmed by 5 bases and J by 5 bases, 2 bases remained unmatched. The CDR3 sequence is 14 residues long. The CDR3 nucleotides read TGTGCCAGCAGCCAGGGACTAGCGGGGGAGACCCAGTACTTC. Residues: CASSQGLAGETQYF.

The chain joins TRBV9 to TRBJ2-3; TRBD2 aligns across 8 bases. V shed 0 bases, J shed 0 bases, and the junction held 3 bases outside the gene matches. The CDR3 totals 16 residues. Germline CDR1 reads SGDLS; CDR2 reads YYNGEE. CDR3 residues: CASSVGASGSTDTQYF. DNA of the CDR3: TGTGCCAGCAGCGTAGGGGCTAGCGGGAGCACAGATACGCAGTATTTT.

V gene TRBV3-1 combines with J gene TRBJ1-1, with unresolved D. From germline, CDR1 is LGHDT and CDR2 YNNKEL (reference sequence). The CDR3 is 13 amino acids. V dropped 3 bases and J dropped 6 bases, with 11 bases sitting between them. In DNA form, the CDR3 reads TGTGCCAGCAGCCATGGGTTGGTGGCTGAAGCTTTCTTT. Amino acids: CASSHGLVAEAFF.

The chain has TRBV12-3 or TRBV12-4 and TRBJ2-7, with TRBD2 matching over 8 bases. The CDR3 loop spans 16 amino acids. V lost 5 bases and J lost 6; bases outside the gene matches: 15. CDR3 DNA: TGTGCCAGCAGTCCACCCGGGGGGGGGCGGAAGGTCGAGCAGTACTTC. This encodes CASSPPGGGRKVEQYF.